These 4 T cell receptor beta chains originate from one sample sequenced in a study of PD-L1 blockade in urothelial cancer. The table came from immunoSEQ multiplex PCR; TCRdb's copy has only in-frame clones and leaves some out. The table lists almost 90,000 clones, 65% to 85% of them singletons. The sample's time point: pretreatment peripheral blood. Specimen: PBMCs, collected around atezolizumab (anti-PD-L1) treatment. The receptors stem from a man aged 55 to 69 with urothelial cancer.

The J gene is TRBJ2-7, the V gene TRBV6-1, with D perhaps matching TRBD1 (5 bases). The ends were cut back, 6 bases at V and 2 bases at J, with 17 bases in the middle. Germline V gives CDR1 MNHNS, CDR2 SASEGT. This CDR3 region has 15 residues. CDR3 residues: CASRGLGRKPYEQYF. The CDR3 coding sequence is TGTGCCAGCAGGGGTCTGGGGCGGAAGCCCTACGAGCAGTACTTC.

The chain couples TRBV30 to TRBJ2-1, with D perhaps TRBD2 (7 bases). The CDR3 totals 15 residues. Trimming shortened V by 0 bases and J by 9 bases, and 18 bases separated the two germline ends. Per the germline V gene, CDR1 is GTSNPN and CDR2 is SVGIG (reference sequence). CDR3 sequence: CAWSVWGGPSGEQFF. CDR3 DNA: TGTGCCTGGAGTGTATGGGGGGGGCCCTCTGGTGAGCAGTTCTTC.

The chain uses TRBV4-3 and TRBJ2-7; 11 bases line up with TRBD2. Germline CDR1 LGHNA, CDR2 YSLEER. The CDR3 totals 15 residues. After removal of 4 bases from V and 2 bases from J, the junction contained 4 bases not matched to a gene. CDR3 bases: TGCGCCAGCAGCCTCGGGACTAGCGGCCCCTACGAGCAGTACTTC. As protein: CASSLGTSGPYEQYF.

The V and J genes are TRBV2 and TRBJ2-1; TRBD2 aligns across 8 bases. The CDR3 totals 16 residues. CDR1 SNHLY and CDR2 FYNNEI come from the germline V gene. The J segment lost 4 bases and the V segment lost 5 bases, leaving 10 bases of the junction unmatched. The CDR3 sequence is CASSPRGAASYNEQFF. The DNA for the CDR3 is TGTGCCAGCAGTCCGCGGGGGGCCGCTTCGTACAATGAGCAGTTCTTC.